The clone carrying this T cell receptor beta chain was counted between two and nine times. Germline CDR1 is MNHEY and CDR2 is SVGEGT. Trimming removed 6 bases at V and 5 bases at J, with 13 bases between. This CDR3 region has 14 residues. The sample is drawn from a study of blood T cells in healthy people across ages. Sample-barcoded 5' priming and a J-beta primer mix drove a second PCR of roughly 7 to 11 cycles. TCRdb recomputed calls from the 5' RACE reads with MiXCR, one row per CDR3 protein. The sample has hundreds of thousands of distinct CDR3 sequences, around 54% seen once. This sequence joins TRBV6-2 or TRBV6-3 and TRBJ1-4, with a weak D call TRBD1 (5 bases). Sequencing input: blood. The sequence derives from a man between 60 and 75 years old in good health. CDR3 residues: CASSGDRPNEKLFF. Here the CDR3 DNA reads TGTGCCAGCAGCGGGGACCGTCCGAATGAAAAACTGTTTTTT.